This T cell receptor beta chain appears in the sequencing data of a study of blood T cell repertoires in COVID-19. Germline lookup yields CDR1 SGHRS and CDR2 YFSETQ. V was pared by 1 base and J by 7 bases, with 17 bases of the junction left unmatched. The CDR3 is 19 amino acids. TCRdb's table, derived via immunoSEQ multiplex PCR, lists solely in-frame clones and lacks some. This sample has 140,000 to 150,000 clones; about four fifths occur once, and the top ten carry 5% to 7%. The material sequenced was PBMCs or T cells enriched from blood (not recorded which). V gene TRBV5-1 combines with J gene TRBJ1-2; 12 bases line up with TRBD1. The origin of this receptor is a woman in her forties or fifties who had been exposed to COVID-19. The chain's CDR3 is CASSLRSGTGGSTMVGYTF. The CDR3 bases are TGCGCCAGCAGCTTGAGATCCGGGACAGGGGGCTCCACTATGGTTGGCTACACCTTC. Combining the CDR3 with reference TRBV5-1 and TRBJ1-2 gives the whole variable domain KAGVTQTPRYLIKTRGQQVTLSCSPISGHRSVSWYQQTPGQGLQFLFEYFSETQRNKGNFPGRFSGRQFSNSRSEMNVSTLELGDSALYLCASSLRSGTGGSTMVGYTFGSGTRLTVV.